This T cell receptor beta chain was identified in a study of blood T cell repertoires in COVID-19 (dated by TCRdb to about 2020). About the investigation overall: Samples covering the acute and convalescent phases of COVID-19 were provided by collaborators in the United States, Italy and Spain. The repertoires were released in a freely available public database intended as a resource for research on the immune response to SARS-CoV-2. The material from the prospective study consisted of cDNA or gDNA derived from T cells, B-cell-depleted T cells, or PBMCs. Where available, HLA class I and class II types were taken from metadata supplied by the sample provider and were not determined by assay-based typing. The dataset comprised deeply sampled blood TCRbeta repertoires from subjects exposed to, actively infected with, or recovered from COVID-19. Sample metadata almost always included a de-identified subject ID, COVID-19 status, age in years and sex. The samples were drawn from two sources: the first 160 participants of the ongoing ImmuneRACE study, and 1,200 or so subjects contributed by 6 global collaborators.

In the case of this clone: This clone's antigen is unknown. Base qualities are not provided; no much larger clone lies one nucleotide away.

Trimming costs V 0 bases and J 1 base, and their ends lie 15 bases apart. Taken from cysteine to phenylalanine, the CDR3 has 17 residues. The kept DNA is CDR3 alone, 51 bases in frame from the first base. The germline V gene provides CDR1 SGHDT and CDR2 YYEEEE. Beyond this particular receptor, the publication reports: The quantity of clinical and demographic metadata differed by source and by participant and was supplied without curation.

Each collaborating institution followed its own protocols to collect whole blood in K2EDTA tubes. For TCRbeta analysis, collaborator samples were shipped as frozen whole blood, as isolated PBMCs, or as DNA extracted from either sample type. TCRbeta CDR3 regions were amplified from genomic DNA by means of the immunoSEQ Assay, a bias-controlled multiplex PCR. As for the original processing: The number of nucleated cells in each sample was estimated by amplification of reference gene primers within the assay. Sequence reads were collapsed and filtered to measure the absolute abundance of every unique TCRbeta CDR3 rearrangement. For each sample, productive Simpson clonality was calculated by taking the square root of Simpson's diversity index across productive rearrangements. The clones in this table, taken by TCRdb from immuneACCESS, are in-frame only. Not every clone is retained; where verified, under half of the shortfall comes from an unresolved V gene, and the cause of the rest is unknown. That table gives V, J and clone size, and the DNA gave D and trimming. The sample table lists around 200,000 clones, about four fifths of them with a count of one. The ten most abundant clones make up around 4% of the sample.

Here the chain combines TRBV5-6 and TRBJ2-3, with the D gene call left open. Specimen: peripheral blood. This TCR was recovered from a man between 50 and 59 years old with active or convalescent COVID-19. CDR3 loop: CASSLAPESRGTDTQYF. The bases are TGTGCCAGCAGCTTGGCCCCTGAATCACGAGGCACAGATACGCAGTATTTT.